This T cell receptor beta chain was sequenced in a study of tumor-infiltrating lymphocytes in primary liver carcinoma (dated 2017 in TCRdb). About the study as a whole: Hepatocellular carcinoma (four) or combined HCC and intrahepatic cholangiocarcinoma (one) was present in the five patients, who were three men and two women aged 30 to 69 years. To link TCRbeta repertoire diversity to the local molecular phenotype, the 20 to 25 tumor region samples were profiled with Agilent mRNA microarrays. The five patients had tumors of stage T1-T3 N0M0, with maximum diameters ranging from about 4.2 to 10 cm. Repertoires from technical replicates were highly reproducible, with mean shared-clone rates approximately 0.88 and correlation coefficients above 0.95. A total of roughly 35 specimens from 5 patients underwent TCRbeta repertoire sequencing, comprising some 25 tumor regions, 5 adjacent noncancerous liver tissues and 5 peripheral blood samples. Roughly 3.5 to 7.5 million productive TCRbeta reads were obtained per sample, and no significant difference in read depth was found between tissue types. For each liver tumor, the study sampled five regions along with adjacent normal tissue and blood, and applied TCRbeta repertoire sequencing, expression microarrays and whole-exome sequencing.

TCRbeta-specific cDNA was reverse-transcribed from approximately 500 ng total RNA using a constant-region primer and ProtoScript II reverse transcriptase. TCRbeta libraries were built with three nested multiplex PCR rounds, a slightly modified ARM-PCR procedure. Each of the first two PCR rounds ran for approximately 10 cycles and used multiplex TRBV1-TRBV30 forward primers together with a Cbeta reverse primer. Sample barcodes and Illumina adapters were attached in a final 25-cycle PCR using Deep VentR polymerase. Before sequencing, amplicons of 200-500 bp were purified from gel using a QIAquick gel extraction kit. TCRbeta amplicons were sequenced on an Illumina HiSeq 2500 with 250-bp paired-end reads. The study's processing was this. Trimmomatic v0.33 was used to quality-trim the reads, and FLASH v1.2.11 was used to merge paired reads so that full CDR3 sequences could be recovered. MiGEC v1.2.1b assigned V, D and J germline segments to the rearranged TCRbeta sequences. VDJtools v1.0.0 computed clonotype statistics and Shannon-Wiener diversity indices. To reduce sampling bias, subsequent analyses other than the diversity analysis used only the 250 most abundant clonotypes in each sample. The raw public reads went through TCRdb reprocessing: fastp at Q25, MiXCR clone calling, in-frame beta chains kept. Every distinct CDR3 protein forms one entry, paired with its most common genes and DNA. TCRdb assigned the V and J calls; the authors' analysis was not used. The table for this sample lists 100,000 or so distinct CDR3 sequences; more than 65% of them were counted only once. Approximately 10% of the sample comes from the top ten.

Paper-wide results and their limitations: Only the TCR beta chain was sequenced, so true repertoire diversity is likely underestimated because unpaired alpha chains were not captured. The top 250 clones accounted for a significantly greater share of the repertoire in tumors than in blood (p = 0.039). Since the samples were bulk and unsorted, there was no way to compare CD4+ and CD8+ T cell repertoires. Just about 7.5-25% of top clones turned up in all five regions of a tumor, which suggests spatial heterogeneity among tumor-infiltrating T cells. Consistent with antigen-driven expansion, pairs of tumor regions showed higher repertoire overlap (mean roughly 36%) than either tumor-adjacent pairs (roughly 17%) or tumor-blood pairs (approximately 14%). With just four or five patients in the study, the authors point out that the findings should be validated in a larger study.

CDR1 is given as SGHAT and CDR2 as FQNNGV, both from the germline V gene. Measured from the cysteine to the phenylalanine, the CDR3 is 14 residues long. The sequence is cut down to CDR3 DNA, 42 bases in frame from base 1. Worth noting for this clonotype: Its target antigen remains unknown. The junction departs from germline at one end; a sequencing error may be responsible.

Without any cell sorting, total RNA and DNA were extracted together from around 18-30 mg of bulk tissue using the AllPrep DNA/RNA mini kit. Between November 2015 and March 2016, a handful of patients in China with histopathologically diagnosed primary liver carcinoma had their tumors surgically resected. At the time of sampling, the patients had chronic HBV infection and had not received any treatment. Five spatially separated regions were sampled from each tumor: the superior, inferior, left-lateral and right-lateral poles, plus the tumor centre. Histology showed that every tumor sample contained more than 85% viable tumor cells. Fresh tumor and adjacent tissue pieces were bisected; one half was stored in RNAlater at -80°C, the other sent for histology.

The sequenced sample consisted of liver tumor tissue from sampling region 5. The cell subset or site label on this specimen signifies: tumor region T5, tumor centre. Here the chain combines TRBV11-2 and TRBJ2-5; TRBD2 agrees with 7 junctional bases. This TCR was recovered from an older woman with primary liver carcinoma and hepatitis B virus infection. Read as DNA, the sequence is TGTGCCAGCAGCTTCTCCCATGCGGGAGAGACCCAGCACTTC. Its amino acids are CASSFSHAGETQHF.